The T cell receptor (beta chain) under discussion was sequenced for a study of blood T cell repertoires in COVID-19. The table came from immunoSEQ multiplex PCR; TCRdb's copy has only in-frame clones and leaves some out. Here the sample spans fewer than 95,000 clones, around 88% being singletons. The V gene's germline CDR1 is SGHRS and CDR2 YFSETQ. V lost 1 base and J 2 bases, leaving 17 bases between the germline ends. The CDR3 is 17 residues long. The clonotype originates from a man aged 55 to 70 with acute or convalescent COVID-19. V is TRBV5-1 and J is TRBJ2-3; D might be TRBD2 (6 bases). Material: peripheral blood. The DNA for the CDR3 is TGCGCCAGCAGCTTGACTAGCAGGACACACCACACAGATACGCAGTATTTT. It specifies CASSLTSRTHHTDTQYF.